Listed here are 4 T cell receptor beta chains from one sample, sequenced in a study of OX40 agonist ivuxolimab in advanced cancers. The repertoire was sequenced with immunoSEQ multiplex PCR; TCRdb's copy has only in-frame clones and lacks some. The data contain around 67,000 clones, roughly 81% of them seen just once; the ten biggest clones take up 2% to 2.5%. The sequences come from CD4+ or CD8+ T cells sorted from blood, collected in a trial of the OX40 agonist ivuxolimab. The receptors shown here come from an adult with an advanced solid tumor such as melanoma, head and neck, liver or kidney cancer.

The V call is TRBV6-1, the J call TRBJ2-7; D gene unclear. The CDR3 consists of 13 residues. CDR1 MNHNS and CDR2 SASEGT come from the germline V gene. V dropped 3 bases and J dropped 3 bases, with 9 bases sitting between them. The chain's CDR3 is CASSEGNFYEQYF. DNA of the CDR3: TGTGCCAGCAGTGAGGGCAACTTCTACGAGCAGTACTTC.

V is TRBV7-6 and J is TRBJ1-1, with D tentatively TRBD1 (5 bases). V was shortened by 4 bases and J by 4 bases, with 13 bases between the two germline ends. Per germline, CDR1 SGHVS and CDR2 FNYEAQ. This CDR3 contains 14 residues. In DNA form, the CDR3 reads TGTGCCAGCAGCTCTAGGGACGGGACCACTGAAGCTTTCTTT. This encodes CASSSRDGTTEAFF.

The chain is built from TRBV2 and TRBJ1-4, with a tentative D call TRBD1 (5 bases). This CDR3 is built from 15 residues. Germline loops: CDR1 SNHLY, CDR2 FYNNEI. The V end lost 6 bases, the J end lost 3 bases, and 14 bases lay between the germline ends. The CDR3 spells CASSRTGGANEKLFF. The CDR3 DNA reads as TGTGCCAGCAGCAGAACTGGGGGGGCTAATGAAAAACTGTTTTTT.

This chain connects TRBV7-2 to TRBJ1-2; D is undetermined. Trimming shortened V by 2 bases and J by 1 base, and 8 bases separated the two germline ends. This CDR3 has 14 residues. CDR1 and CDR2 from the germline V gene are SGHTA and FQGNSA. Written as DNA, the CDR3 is TGTGCCAGCAGCTTACGGACGGATAACTATGGCTACACCTTC. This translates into CASSLRTDNYGYTF.